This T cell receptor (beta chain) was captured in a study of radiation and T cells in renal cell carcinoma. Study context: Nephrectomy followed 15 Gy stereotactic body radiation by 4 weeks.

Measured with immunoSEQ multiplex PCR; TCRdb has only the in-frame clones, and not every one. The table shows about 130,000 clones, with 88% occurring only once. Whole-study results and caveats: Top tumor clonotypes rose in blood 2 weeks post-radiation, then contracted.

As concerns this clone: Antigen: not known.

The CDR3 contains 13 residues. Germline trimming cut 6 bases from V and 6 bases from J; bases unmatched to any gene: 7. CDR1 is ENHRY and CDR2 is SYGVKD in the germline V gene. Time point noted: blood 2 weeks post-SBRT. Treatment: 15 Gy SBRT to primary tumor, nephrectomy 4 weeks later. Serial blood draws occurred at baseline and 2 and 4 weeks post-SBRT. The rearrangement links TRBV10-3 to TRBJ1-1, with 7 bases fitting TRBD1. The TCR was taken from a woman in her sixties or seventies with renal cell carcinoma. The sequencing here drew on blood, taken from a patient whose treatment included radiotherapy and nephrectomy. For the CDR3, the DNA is TGTGCCATCAGAGACAGGGTATTAGCTGAAGCTTTCTTT. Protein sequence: CAIRDRVLAEAFF.